The 15 T cell receptor beta chains listed next were all sequenced from one sample in a study of cytomegalovirus exposure and HLA in healthy donors. 60 Vbeta and 13 Jbeta primers were used in PCR. Generated by immunoSEQ multiplex PCR, the TCRdb table keeps only in-frame clones and is missing some. This table holds about 140,000 clones, approximately 79% found once. The sample comprised PBMCs. These receptors all stem from a female donor in good health and CMV-seronegative.

The table lists this clone with a count of one. The J gene is TRBJ1-4, the V gene TRBV5-6, with 8 bases that match TRBD1. Germline loops: CDR1 SGHDT, CDR2 YYEEEE. J was trimmed by 7 bases and V by 3 bases; bases with no gene match: 14. This CDR3 has 17 residues. DNA of the CDR3: TGTGCCAGCAGCTGGGGGATCGCGGCAGGGGGCTCTGAAAAACTGTTTTTT. This encodes CASSWGIAAGGSEKLFF.

This clone showed up just once. The chain joins TRBV6-1 to TRBJ2-7; TRBD1 matches at 9 bases. V lost 7 bases, J lost 5 bases, and 3 bases stayed unmatched. Germline loops: CDR1 MNHNS, CDR2 SASEGT. CDR3 length equals 12 residues. The CDR3 sequence: CASTGTGNEQYF. The CDR3 DNA is TGTGCCAGCACCGGGACAGGGAACGAGCAGTACTTC.

The V gene is TRBV2, the J gene TRBJ1-2; tentative D call: TRBD1 (6 bases). CDR1 is SNHLY and CDR2 is FYNNEI in the germline V gene. The V gene lost 4 bases and the J gene lost 5 bases, with 11 bases spanning the gap. This CDR3 has 13 amino acids. CDR3 coding DNA: TGTGCCAGCAGTGCGGGGGGGCAATATGGCTACACCTTC. It yields the protein CASSAGGQYGYTF.

The chain has TRBV10-3 and TRBJ2-7; D is unclear. V was shortened by 8 bases and J by 4 bases, with 6 bases between the two germline ends. The germline CDR1 and CDR2 sequences are ENHRY and SYGVKD. CDR3 length: 10 residues. DNA for the CDR3: TGTGCCATCGGGCGTTACGAGCAGTACTTC. As protein: CAIGRYEQYF.

V usage is TRBV19 and J usage is TRBJ2-6; D is perhaps TRBD1 (5 bases). Deletions cut 9 bases from V and 4 bases from J, with 10 bases between. The CDR3 loop spans 13 amino acids. Germline values: CDR1 LNHDA, CDR2 SQIVND (reference sequence). The CDR3 DNA reads TGTGCCAGCAGGGTCCCCGGGGCCAACGTCCTGACTTTC. Its protein is CASRVPGANVLTF.

The chain uses TRBV7-2 and TRBJ2-7; TRBD2 aligns across 13 bases. V trimming: 4 bases; J trimming: 4 bases; junction bases outside the gene matches: 7. Germline V gene sequence: CDR1 SGHTA, CDR2 FQGNSA. The CDR3 has 16 residues. The CDR3 DNA is TGTGCCAGCAGCTATATCGGGACTAGCGGGAAATACGAGCAGTACTTC. It translates to CASSYIGTSGKYEQYF.

This rearrangement joins TRBV15 to TRBJ2-3; D is undetermined. Trimming pared 2 bases from V and 1 base from J, leaving 7 bases between. The germline V gene encodes CDR1 LNHNV and CDR2 YYDKDF (reference sequence). This CDR3 contains 14 residues. CDR3 protein: CATSRSLGTDTQYF. As DNA, the CDR3 is TGTGCCACCAGCAGAAGCCTAGGCACAGATACGCAGTATTTT. Supplemented by reference TRBV15 and TRBJ2-3, the full variable domain reads DAMVIQNPRYQVTQFGKPVTLSCSQTLNHNVMYWYQQKSSQAPKLLFHYYDKDFNNEADTPDNFQSRRPNTSFCFLDIRSPGLGDTAMYLCATSRSLGTDTQYFGPGTRLTVL.

The J gene is TRBJ1-2, the V gene TRBV5-1; weak D call: TRBD1 (5 bases). This CDR3 is 12 amino acids long. Trimming took off 4 bases at V and 6 bases at J, with 10 bases between the two ends. The germline gives CDR1 SGHRS, CDR2 YFSETQ. CDR3 sequence reads: CASSPDTNGYTF. The CDR3 nucleotides are TGCGCCAGCAGCCCGGACACAAATGGCTACACCTTC. The variable domain in full, completed from reference TRBV5-1 and TRBJ1-2, reads KAGVTQTPRYLIKTRGQQVTLSCSPISGHRSVSWYQQTPGQGLQFLFEYFSETQRNKGNFPGRFSGRQFSNSRSEMNVSTLELGDSALYLCASSPDTNGYTFGSGTRLTVV.

The J gene is TRBJ2-2, the V gene TRBV30; TRBD2 matches at 13 bases. Germline lookup yields CDR1 GTSNPN and CDR2 SVGIG (reference sequence). The CDR3 contains 16 residues. V was clipped by 4 bases and J by 3 bases; unmatched bases: 5. For the CDR3, the DNA is TGTGCCTGGAAAGGACTAGCGGGAGAGGACACCGGGGAGCTGTTTTTT. It codes for CAWKGLAGEDTGELFF.

The rearrangement links TRBV29-1 to TRBJ2-3, with TRBD1 identical over 11 bases. The CDR3 consists of 16 residues. The germline V gene encodes CDR1 SQVTM and CDR2 ANQGSEA. V was pared by 4 bases and J by 4 bases, with 10 bases of the junction left unmatched. CDR3 region: CSVVGFGTGGPDTQYF. CDR3 DNA: TGCAGCGTTGTTGGTTTTGGGACAGGGGGGCCAGATACGCAGTATTTT.

The chain combines TRBV27 with TRBJ2-7, with D possibly matching TRBD1 (5 bases). CDR1 and CDR2 (germline): MNHEY, SMNVEV (reference sequence). V lost 1 base and J 2 bases, leaving 18 bases between the germline ends. This CDR3 has 17 residues. CDR3 sequence: CASSLYPPGGAPYEQYF. CDR3 nucleotides: TGTGCCAGCAGTTTATACCCCCCGGGTGGGGCCCCCTACGAGCAGTACTTC.

The chain employs TRBV9 and TRBJ2-3, with D perhaps matching TRBD2 (6 bases). V gave up 5 bases and J gave up 2 bases, with 12 bases separating them. There are 14 residues in the CDR3. Germline V lookup: CDR1 SGDLS, CDR2 YYNGEE. The CDR3 DNA reads TGTGCCAGCAGACGGGCGGGAATCACAGATACGCAGTATTTT. This gives the protein CASRRAGITDTQYF.

This clone was counted only a few times. The chain uses TRBV13 and TRBJ1-2; 7 nucleotides align to TRBD1. In germline, CDR1 is PRHDT, CDR2 FYEKMQ (reference sequence). J was trimmed by 4 bases and V by 0 bases; bases with no gene match: 5. CDR3 length equals 15 residues. Here the CDR3 reads CASSLGPGGSYGYTF. The CDR3, as DNA: TGTGCCAGCAGCTTAGGCCCAGGGGGGAGCTATGGCTACACCTTC.

This chain uses TRBV27 with TRBJ2-3; D not resolved. CDR1 and CDR2 from the germline V gene are MNHEY and SMNVEV (reference sequence). The CDR3 contains 13 residues. V lost 5 bases to trimming and J lost 3 bases, with 9 bases between them. The CDR3 protein is CASSPFETDTQYF. CDR3 bases: TGTGCCAGCAGTCCTTTCGAGACAGATACGCAGTATTTT.

This rearrangement joins TRBV28 to TRBJ1-5; TRBD1 matches at 8 bases. This CDR3 has 18 amino acids. Germline CDR1 and CDR2: MDHEN and SYDVKM. With 4 bases clipped from V and 3 bases from J, the junction kept 14 bases outside the gene matches. CDR3 DNA sequence: TGTGCCAGCAGTTGGGGGGTCATGGGACAGGTGATCAATCAGCCCCAGCATTTT. Protein product: CASSWGVMGQVINQPQHF. The full variable domain, completed using reference TRBV28 and TRBJ1-5, is DVKVTQSSRYLVKRTGEKVFLECVQDMDHENMFWYRQDPGLGLRLIYFSYDVKMKEKGDIPEGYSVSREKKERFSLILESASTNQTSMYLCASSWGVMGQVINQPQHFGDGTRLSIL.